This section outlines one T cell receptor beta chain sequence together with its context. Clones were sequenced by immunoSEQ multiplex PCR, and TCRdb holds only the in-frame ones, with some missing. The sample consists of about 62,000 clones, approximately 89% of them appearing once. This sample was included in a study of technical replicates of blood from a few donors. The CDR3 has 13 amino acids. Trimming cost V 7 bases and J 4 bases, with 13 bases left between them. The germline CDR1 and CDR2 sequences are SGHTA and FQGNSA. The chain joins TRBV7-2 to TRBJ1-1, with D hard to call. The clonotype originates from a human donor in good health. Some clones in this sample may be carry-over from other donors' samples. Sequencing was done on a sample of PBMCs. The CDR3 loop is CASTLSRGTEAFF. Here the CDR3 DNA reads TGTGCCAGCACCCTTTCCCGGGGCACTGAAGCTTTCTTT. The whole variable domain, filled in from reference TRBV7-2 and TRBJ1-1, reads GAGVSQSPSNKVTEKGKDVELRCDPISGHTALYWYRQSLGQGLEFLIYFQGNSAPDKSGLPSDRFSAERTGGSVSTLTIQRTQQEDSAVYLCASTLSRGTEAFFGQGTRLTVV.